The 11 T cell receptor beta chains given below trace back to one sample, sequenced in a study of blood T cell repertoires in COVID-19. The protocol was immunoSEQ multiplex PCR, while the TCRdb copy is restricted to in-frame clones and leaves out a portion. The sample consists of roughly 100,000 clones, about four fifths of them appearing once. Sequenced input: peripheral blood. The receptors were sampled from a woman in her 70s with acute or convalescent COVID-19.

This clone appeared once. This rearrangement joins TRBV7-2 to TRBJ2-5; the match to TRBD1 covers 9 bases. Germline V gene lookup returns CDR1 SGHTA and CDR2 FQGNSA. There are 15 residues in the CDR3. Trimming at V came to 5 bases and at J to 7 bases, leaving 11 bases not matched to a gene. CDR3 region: CASSLGTGRGATQYF. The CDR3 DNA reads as TGTGCCAGCAGCCTGGGGACAGGGCGGGGTGCGACCCAGTACTTC.

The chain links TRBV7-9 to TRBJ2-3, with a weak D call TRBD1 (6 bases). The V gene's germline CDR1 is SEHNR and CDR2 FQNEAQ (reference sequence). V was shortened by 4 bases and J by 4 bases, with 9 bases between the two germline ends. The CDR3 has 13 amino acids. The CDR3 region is CASSWTASDTQYF. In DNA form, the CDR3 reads TGTGCCAGCAGCTGGACAGCTTCAGATACGCAGTATTTT. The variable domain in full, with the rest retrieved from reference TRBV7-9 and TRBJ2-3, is DTGVSQNPRHKITKRGQNVTFRCDPISEHNRLYWYRQTLGQGPEFLTYFQNEAQLEKSRLLSDRFSAERPKGSFSTLEIQRTEQGDSAMYLCASSWTASDTQYFGPGTRLTVL.

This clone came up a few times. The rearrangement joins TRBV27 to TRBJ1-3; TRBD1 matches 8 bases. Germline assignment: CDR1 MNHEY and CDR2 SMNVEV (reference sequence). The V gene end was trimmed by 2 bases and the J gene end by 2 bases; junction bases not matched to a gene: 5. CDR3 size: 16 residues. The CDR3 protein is CASSLSPGGPGNTIYF. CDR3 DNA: TGTGCCAGCAGTTTAAGCCCAGGGGGCCCTGGAAACACCATATATTTT.

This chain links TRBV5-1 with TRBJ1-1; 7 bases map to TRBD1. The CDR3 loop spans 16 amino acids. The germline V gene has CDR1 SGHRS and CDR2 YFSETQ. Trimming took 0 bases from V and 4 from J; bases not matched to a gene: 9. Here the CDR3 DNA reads TGCGCCAGCAGCTTGGCCCCCACAGGGGACGGCACTGAAGCTTTCTTT. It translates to CASSLAPTGDGTEAFF.

In DNA form, the CDR3 reads TGTGCCAGCAGTAAGGCGGGGCCAGACACTGAAGCTTTCTTT. It translates to CASSKAGPDTEAFF. The chain employs TRBV28 and TRBJ1-1, with D perhaps TRBD1 (5 bases). Germline CDR1 reads MDHEN; CDR2 reads SYDVKM. This CDR3 has 14 amino acids. Trimming shortened V by 5 bases and J by 3 bases, and 13 bases separated the two germline ends.

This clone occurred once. The CDR3: CASTTGIHGYTF. Here the CDR3 DNA reads TGTGCCAGCACGACAGGGATTCATGGCTACACCTTC. This chain links TRBV6-6 with TRBJ1-2; 7 bases fit TRBD1. The length of the CDR3 is 12 residues. Unmatched junction bases numbered 5, after V lost 7 bases and J lost 6 bases. Germline V lookup: CDR1 MNHNY, CDR2 SVGAGI (reference sequence).

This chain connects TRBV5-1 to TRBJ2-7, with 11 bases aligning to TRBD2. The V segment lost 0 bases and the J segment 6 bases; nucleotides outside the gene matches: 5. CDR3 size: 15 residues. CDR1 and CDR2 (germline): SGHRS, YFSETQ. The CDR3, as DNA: TGCGCCAGCAGCTTGGGCGTACTAGCGGGAGTCGAGCAGTACTTC. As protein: CASSLGVLAGVEQYF.

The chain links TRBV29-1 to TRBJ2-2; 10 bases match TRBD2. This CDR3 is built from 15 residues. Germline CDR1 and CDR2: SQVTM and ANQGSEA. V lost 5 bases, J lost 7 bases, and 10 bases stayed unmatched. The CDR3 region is CSVSGLAVRGGELFF. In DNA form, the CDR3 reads TGCAGCGTTTCAGGACTAGCGGTCCGAGGCGGGGAGCTGTTTTTT.

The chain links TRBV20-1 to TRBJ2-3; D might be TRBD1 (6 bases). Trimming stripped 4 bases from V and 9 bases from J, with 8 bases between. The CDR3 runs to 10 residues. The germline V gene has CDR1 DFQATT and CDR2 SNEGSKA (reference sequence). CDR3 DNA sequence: TGCAGTGCTAAAGGGGGAACGCAGTATTTT. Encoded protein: CSAKGGTQYF.

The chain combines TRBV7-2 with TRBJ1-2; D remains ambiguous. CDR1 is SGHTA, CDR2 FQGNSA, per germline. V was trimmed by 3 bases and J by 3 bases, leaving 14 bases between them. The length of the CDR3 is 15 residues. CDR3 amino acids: CASSLGGNLYYGYTF. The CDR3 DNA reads TGTGCCAGCAGCTTGGGCGGGAACTTGTACTATGGCTACACCTTC.

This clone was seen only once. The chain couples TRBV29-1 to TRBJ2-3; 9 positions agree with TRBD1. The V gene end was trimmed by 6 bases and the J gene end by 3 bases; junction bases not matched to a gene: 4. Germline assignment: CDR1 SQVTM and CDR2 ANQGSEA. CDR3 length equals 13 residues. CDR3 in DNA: TGCAGCGTCACAGGGGGCCGGACAGATACGCAGTATTTT. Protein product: CSVTGGRTDTQYF.